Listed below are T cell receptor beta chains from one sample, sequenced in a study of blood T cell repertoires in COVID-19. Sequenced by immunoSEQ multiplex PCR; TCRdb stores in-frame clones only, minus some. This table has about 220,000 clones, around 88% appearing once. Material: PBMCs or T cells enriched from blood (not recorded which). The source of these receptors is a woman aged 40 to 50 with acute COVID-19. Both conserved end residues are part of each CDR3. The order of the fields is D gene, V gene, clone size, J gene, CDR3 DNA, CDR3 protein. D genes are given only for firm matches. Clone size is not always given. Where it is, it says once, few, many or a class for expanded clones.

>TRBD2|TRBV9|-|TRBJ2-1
TGTGCCAGCAGCGTTAAAGGACTAGCGGGGAGGAATGAGCAGTTCTTC
CASSVKGLAGRNEQFF
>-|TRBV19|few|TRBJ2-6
TGTGCCAGTAGTAGGCAGCAGGGTTCCTCTGGGGCCAACGTCCTGACTTTC
CASSRQQGSSGANVLTF
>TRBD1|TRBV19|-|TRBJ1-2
TGTGCCAGCCGACTTACAGGGGACTATGGCTACACCTTC
CASRLTGDYGYTF
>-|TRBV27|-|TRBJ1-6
TGTGCCAGCAGTTTGTTTGGGGCGCCGTATAATTCACCCCTCCACTTT
CASSLFGAPYNSPLHF
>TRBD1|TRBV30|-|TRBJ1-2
TGTGCCTCCTGGACAGGGGGGGATGGCTACACCTTC
CASWTGGDGYTF
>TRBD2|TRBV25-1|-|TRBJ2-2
TGTGCCAGCGAGGGGACTAGCGGGAGTTTGGGAAAGCTGTTTTTT
CASEGTSGSLGKLFF
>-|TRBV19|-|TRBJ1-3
TGTGCCAGTAGTAGGACATCACAAGAGCGAAACACCATATATTTT
CASSRTSQERNTIYF
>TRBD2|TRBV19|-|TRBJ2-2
TGTGCCAGTAGTATTCTAGCGGGACGGAACGGGGAGCTGTTTTTT
CASSILAGRNGELFF
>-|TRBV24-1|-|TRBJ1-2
TGTGCCACCAGTGATGCAGGGGTGGGCTACACCTTC
CATSDAGVGYTF
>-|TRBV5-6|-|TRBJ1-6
TGTGCCAGCAGCCCCCGCCCCGGAGGGGTTTATAATTCACCCCTCCACTTT
CASSPRPGGVYNSPLHF
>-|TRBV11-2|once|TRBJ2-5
TGTGCCAGCAGCTTAGCCAGGGGAAAAGGAGAGACCCAGTACTTC
CASSLARGKGETQYF
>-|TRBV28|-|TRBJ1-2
TGTGCCAGCGGTCCCACGGACAGATTTAACTATGGCTACACCTTC
CASGPTDRFNYGYTF
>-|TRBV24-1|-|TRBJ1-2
TGTGCCACCAGTGATCGACAGGAAGGCTATGGCTACACCTTC
CATSDRQEGYGYTF
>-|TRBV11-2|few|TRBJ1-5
TGTGCCAGCAGCTTATGGTTAGATCAGCCCCAGCATTTT
CASSLWLDQPQHF
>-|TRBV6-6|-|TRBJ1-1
TGTGCCAGCAGTCAACAGGACGGTGCCGTACTGAACACTGAAGCTTTCTTT
CASSQQDGAVLNTEAFF
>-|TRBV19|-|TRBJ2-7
TGTGCCAGTAGTATAGGGGACACCCGCTCCTACGAGCAGTACTTC
CASSIGDTRSYEQYF
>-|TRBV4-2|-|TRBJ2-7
TGTGCCAGCAGCCAAGATCGGAGGCTAGCTGGCGAGCAGTACTTC
CASSQDRRLAGEQYF
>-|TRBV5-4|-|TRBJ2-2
TGTGCCAGCAGTCTGGATAGCCATCCCGGGGAGCTGTTTTTT
CASSLDSHPGELFF
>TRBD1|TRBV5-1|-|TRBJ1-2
TGCGCCAGCAGCAAGGACAGGGACGGCTACACCTTC
CASSKDRDGYTF
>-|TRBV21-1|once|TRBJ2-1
TGTGCCAGCAGCAAACCCGGGTTTTGGAGGGACGATGAGCAGTTCTTC
CASSKPGFWRDDEQFF
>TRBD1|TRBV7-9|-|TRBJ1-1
TGTGCCAGCAGCCGAATACAGGACAGGGGATTAACTGAAGCTTTCTTT
CASSRIQDRGLTEAFF
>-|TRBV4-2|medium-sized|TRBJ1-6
TGTGCCAGCAGCCAACCCAAACAGGGTTATAATTCACCCCTCCACTTT
CASSQPKQGYNSPLHF
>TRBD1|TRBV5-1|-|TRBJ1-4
TGCGCCAGCAGCTTGGGACAGGGTAACGAAAAACTGTTTTTT
CASSLGQGNEKLFF
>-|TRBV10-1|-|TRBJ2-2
TGCGCCAGCACTGAAGGGGGTCTGGACACCGGGGAGCTGTTTTTT
CASTEGGLDTGELFF
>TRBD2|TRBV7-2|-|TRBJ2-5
TGTGCCAGCAGCTTAAGAGGACGGGGGGAAGAGACCCAGTACTTC
CASSLRGRGEETQYF
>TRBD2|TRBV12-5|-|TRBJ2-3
TGTGCTAGTGGCCCCCTGGTTGGCGGGGGGGCCGGTACGCAGTATTTT
CASGPLVGGGAGTQYF
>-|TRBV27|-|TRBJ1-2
TGTGCCAGCAGCCTGGGGCAGGCGAACTATGGCTACACCTTC
CASSLGQANYGYTF
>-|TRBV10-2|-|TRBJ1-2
TGCGCCAGCAGTGACAACAGGGTCTCTGCTGGCTACACCTTC
CASSDNRVSAGYTF
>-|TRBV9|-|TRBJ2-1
TGTGCCAGCAGCGTTTCGACGACTCTCTCCTACAATGAGCAGTTCTTC
CASSVSTTLSYNEQFF
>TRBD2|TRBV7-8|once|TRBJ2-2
TGTGCCAGCAGGACCAAGCTAGCGGTGGGGACCGGGGAGCTGTTTTTT
CASRTKLAVGTGELFF
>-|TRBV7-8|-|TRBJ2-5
TGTGCCAGCAGCTTCCCGCTTTGGACTCAAGAGACCCAGTACTTC
CASSFPLWTQETQYF
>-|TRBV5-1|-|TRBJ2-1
TGCGCCAGCAGCTTGTTTCCCACCTACAATGAGCAGTTCTTC
CASSLFPTYNEQFF
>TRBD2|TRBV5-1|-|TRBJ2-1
TGCGCCAGCAGCTTGGAGGGGACTAGCGGGGCTGAGCAGTTCTTC
CASSLEGTSGAEQFF
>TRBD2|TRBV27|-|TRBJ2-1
TGTGCCAGCAGTTTAGTGTCTAGCGGGGGCAATGAGCAGTTCTTC
CASSLVSSGGNEQFF
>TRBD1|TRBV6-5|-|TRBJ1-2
TGTGCCAGCACCCAGAACAGGGGTGGATATGGCTACACCTTC
CASTQNRGGYGYTF
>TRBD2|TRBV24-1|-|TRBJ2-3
TGTGCCACCAGTGCTCGCGGGGGGGTCGGGGATACGCAGTATTTT
CATSARGGVGDTQYF
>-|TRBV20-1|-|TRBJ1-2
TGCAGTGCTAAGCATAACTATGGCTACACCTTC
CSAKHNYGYTF
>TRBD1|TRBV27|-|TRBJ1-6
TGTGCCAGCAGTTACAGGGGCCCACAGAGCTCCTATAATTCACCCCTCCACTTT
CASSYRGPQSSYNSPLHF
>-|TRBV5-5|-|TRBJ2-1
TGTGCCAGCAGCTTGTCAGGTATAGGCGAGCAGTTCTTC
CASSLSGIGEQFF
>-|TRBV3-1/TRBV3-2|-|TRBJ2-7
TGTGCCAGCAGCCAAGATTACAGAGACGAGCAGTACTTC
CASSQDYRDEQYF
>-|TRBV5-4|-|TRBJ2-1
TGTGCCAGCAGCTGGCCTAATGGGGGGTACAATGAGCAGTTCTTC
CASSWPNGGYNEQFF
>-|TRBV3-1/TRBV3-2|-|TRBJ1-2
TGTGCCAGCAGCTACCGGGGGAGGCCCCTGGGCTACACCTTC
CASSYRGRPLGYTF
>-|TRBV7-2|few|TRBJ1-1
TGTGCCAGCAGCATCACGGGGGGCCTCACTGAAGCTTTCTTT
CASSITGGLTEAFF
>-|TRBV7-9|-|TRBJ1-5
TGTGCCAGCAGCTTGGGTTCAGGGTCAGGGCAGCCCCAGCATTTT
CASSLGSGSGQPQHF
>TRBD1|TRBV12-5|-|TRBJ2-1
TGTGCTAGTGGTCCGACAGGGAGCTACAATGAGCAGTTCTTC
CASGPTGSYNEQFF
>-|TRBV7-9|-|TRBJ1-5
TGTGCCAGCAGCTCCCCCGGGGGAGGGGGCAATCAGCCCCAGCATTTT
CASSSPGGGGNQPQHF
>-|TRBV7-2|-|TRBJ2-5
TGTGCCAGCAGCTTCCCGGGGGCAGCGGGACGAGAGACCCAGTACTTC
CASSFPGAAGRETQYF
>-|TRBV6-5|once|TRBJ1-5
TGTGCCAGCAGTTACTCACCGCTAGGACAGCCCCAGCATTTT
CASSYSPLGQPQHF
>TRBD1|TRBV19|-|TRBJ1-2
TGTGCCAGTAACATAAATGGACAGGGCTTTTATGGCTACACCTTC
CASNINGQGFYGYTF
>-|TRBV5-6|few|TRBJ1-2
TGTGCCAGCAGCTTGCCGGGGAAATCCAAGAACTATGGCTACACCTTC
CASSLPGKSKNYGYTF
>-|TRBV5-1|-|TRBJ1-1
TGCGCCAGCAGCTTCACAGAAATGAACACTGAAGCTTTCTTT
CASSFTEMNTEAFF
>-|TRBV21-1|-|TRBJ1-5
TGTGGGCCGGGGAATCAGCCCCAGCATTTT
CGPGNQPQHF
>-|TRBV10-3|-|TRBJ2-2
TGTGCCATCAGTGAGCAGGGCACCGGGGAGCTGTTTTTT
CAISEQGTGELFF
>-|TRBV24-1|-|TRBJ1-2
TGTGCCACCAGTGAGGGAGGCTTTAACTATGGCTACACCTTC
CATSEGGFNYGYTF
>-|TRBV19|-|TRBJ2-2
TGTGCCAGTAGTCTAACGGGGGTTGCGAACACCGGGGAGCTGTTTTTT
CASSLTGVANTGELFF